The TCR beta chain under discussion was sequenced for a study of monozygotic twins with cystic fibrosis. The study's findings and limits: Nucleotide-identical clonotype sharing was significantly higher within monozygotic CF twin pairs than between unrelated CF individuals.

Details on this clone: Its matching antigen is unknown.

The CDR3 has 18 residues. J was trimmed by 0 bases and V by 7 bases; bases with no gene match: 16. Per the germline V gene, CDR1 is SGHAT and CDR2 is FQNNGV. The assay was immunoSEQ multiplex PCR, and TCRdb's table has in-frame clones only and misses some. The profile shows about 14,000 clones, approximately 90% of them singletons. Source material: blood. The clonotype was recovered from a boy between 10 and 17 years old with cystic fibrosis. This sequence joins TRBV11-2 and TRBJ2-3; 7 bases align to TRBD2. CDR3 sequence (DNA): TGTGCCAGCACCCCTCCTGGGTTCAGCGGGGCTAGCACAGATACGCAGTATTTT. Amino acid sequence: CASTPPGFSGASTDTQYF. The full variable domain, completed using reference TRBV11-2 and TRBJ2-3, is EAGVAQSPRYKIIEKRQSVAFWCNPISGHATLYWYQQILGQGPKLLIQFQNNGVVDDSQLPKDRFSAERLKGVDSTLKIQPAKLEDSAVYLCASTPPGFSGASTDTQYFGPGTRLTVL.